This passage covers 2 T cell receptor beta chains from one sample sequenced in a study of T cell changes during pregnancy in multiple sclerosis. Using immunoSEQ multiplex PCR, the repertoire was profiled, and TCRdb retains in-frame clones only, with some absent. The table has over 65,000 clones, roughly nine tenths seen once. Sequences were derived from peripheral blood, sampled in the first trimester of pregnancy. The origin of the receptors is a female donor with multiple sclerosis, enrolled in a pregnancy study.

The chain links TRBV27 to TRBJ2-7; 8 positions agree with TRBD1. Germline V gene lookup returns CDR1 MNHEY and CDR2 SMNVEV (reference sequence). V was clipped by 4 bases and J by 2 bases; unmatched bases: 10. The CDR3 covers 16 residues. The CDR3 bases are TGTGCCAGCAGTTATGGACCCGGACAGGGTCCCTACGAGCAGTACTTC. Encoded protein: CASSYGPGQGPYEQYF.

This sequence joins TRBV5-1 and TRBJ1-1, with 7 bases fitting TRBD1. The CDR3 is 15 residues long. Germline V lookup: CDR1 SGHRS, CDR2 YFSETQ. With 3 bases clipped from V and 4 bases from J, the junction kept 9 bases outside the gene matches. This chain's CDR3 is CASSSRDRPSTEAFF. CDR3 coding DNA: TGCGCCAGCAGCTCCCGGGACAGACCCAGCACTGAAGCTTTCTTT.